Following are 7 T cell receptor beta chains from one sample sequenced in a study of glioma-infiltrating T cells. TCR alpha and beta CDR3 regions were amplified from RNA using iRepertoire nested multiplex PCR. TCRdb re-derived calls from the multiplex PCR reads in MiXCR, one entry per CDR3 protein. The sample consists of 150,000 to 200,000 distinct CDR3 sequences, more than 25% of them appearing once. Sequenced input: glioma tissue, nonneoplastic brain tissue, or PBMCs (not recorded which). The receptor source for this set is a human donor with low-grade glioma or glioblastoma, undergoing nonglioma brain surgery, or in good health (not recorded which).

The chain is built from TRBV6-6 and TRBJ2-7, with 10 bases lining up with TRBD1. The CDR3 has 16 amino acids. The germline V gene has CDR1 MNHNY and CDR2 SVGAGI (reference sequence). Unmatched junction bases numbered 15, after V lost 6 bases and J lost 7 bases. As DNA, the CDR3 is TGTGCCAGCAGCAATAACCGGGACAGGGGCTACAATGAGCAGTACTTC. It encodes CASSNNRDRGYNEQYF.

This clonotype was seen many times. The CDR3 DNA is TGTGCCAGCAGCCAAGATCGGTGGATGAACACTGAAGCTTTCTTT. This encodes CASSQDRWMNTEAFF. The chain is built from TRBV4-2 and TRBJ1-1; D uncertain. The CDR3 is 15 residues long. The germline V gene encodes CDR1 LGHNA and CDR2 YNFKEQ. V was pared by 0 bases and J by 0 bases, with 8 bases between.

On this clonotype itself: An end of the junction differs from the germline gene, which may be a read error. The CDR3 reads CASSARRYNEQLF. The CDR3 region has the DNA TGTGCCAGCAGTGCACGGCGGTACAATGAGCAGCTCTTC. The V call is TRBV2, the J call TRBJ2-1, with D unresolved. The CDR3 runs to 13 residues. Germline assignment: CDR1 SNHLY and CDR2 FYNNEI.

The CDR3 DNA reads TGCGCCAGCAGCCAAGCTTTTCCCAATAGCGGGAGGGCCTGGGAGAAGTACTTC. Amino acid sequence: CASSQAFPNSGRAWEKYF. The chain recombines TRBV4-1 with TRBJ2-7; 11 nucleotides agree with TRBD2. The CDR3 is 18 residues long. Germline CDR1 MGHRA, CDR2 YSYEKL. V gave up 1 base and J gave up 11 bases; unmatched junction bases: 19.

There are many counts of this clonotype. The V gene is TRBV10-3, the J gene TRBJ1-2; D call uncertain. Trimming shortened V by 0 bases and J by 8 bases, and 19 bases separated the two germline ends. Germline V gene lookup returns CDR1 ENHRY and CDR2 SYGVKD. The CDR3 consists of 16 residues. In DNA form, the CDR3 reads TGTGCCATCAGTGAGTCGAGGCAGGACCTCAGCATGGGCTACACCTTC. Protein product: CAISESRQDLSMGYTF.

The V gene is TRBV5-1, the J gene TRBJ2-5; the match to TRBD2 covers 15 bases. This CDR3 has 16 amino acids. The germline V gene has CDR1 SGHRS and CDR2 YFSETQ. V was pared by 2 bases and J by 2 bases, with 1 base of the junction left unmatched. This CDR3 reads CASSFGTSGGQETQYF. The CDR3 DNA sequence: TGCGCCAGCAGCTTCGGGACTAGCGGGGGGCAAGAGACCCAGTACTTC.

This clonotype was seen many times. V and J are TRBV18 and TRBJ1-3; no reliable D call. Germline V lookup: CDR1 KGHSH, CDR2 LQKENI. The CDR3 is 13 amino acids. V gave up 10 bases and J gave up 0 bases, with 10 bases separating them. The CDR3 coding sequence is TGTGCCATCAGATTGAGCTCTGGAAACACCATATATTTT. The encoded protein is CAIRLSSGNTIYF.